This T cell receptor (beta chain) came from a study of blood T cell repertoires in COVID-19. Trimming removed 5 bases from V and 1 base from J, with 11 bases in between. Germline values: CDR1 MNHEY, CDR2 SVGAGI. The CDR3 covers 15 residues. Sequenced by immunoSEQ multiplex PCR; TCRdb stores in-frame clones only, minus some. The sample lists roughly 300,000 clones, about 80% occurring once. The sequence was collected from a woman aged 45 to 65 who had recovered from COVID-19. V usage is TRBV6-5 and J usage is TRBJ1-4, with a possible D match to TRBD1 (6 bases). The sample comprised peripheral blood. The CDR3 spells CASSSRGGTNEKLFF. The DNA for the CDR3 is TGTGCCAGCAGTAGCAGGGGTGGAACTAATGAAAAACTGTTTTTT.